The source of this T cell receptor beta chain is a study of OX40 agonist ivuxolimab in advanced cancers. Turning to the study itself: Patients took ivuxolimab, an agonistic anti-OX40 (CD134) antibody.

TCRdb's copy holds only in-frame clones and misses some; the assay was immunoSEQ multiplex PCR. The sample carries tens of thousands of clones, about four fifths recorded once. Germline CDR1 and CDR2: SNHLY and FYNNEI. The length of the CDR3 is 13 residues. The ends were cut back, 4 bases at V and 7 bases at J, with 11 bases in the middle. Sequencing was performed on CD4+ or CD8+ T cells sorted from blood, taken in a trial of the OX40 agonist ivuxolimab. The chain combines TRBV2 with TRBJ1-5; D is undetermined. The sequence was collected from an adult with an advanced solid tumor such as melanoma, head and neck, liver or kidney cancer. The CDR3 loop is CASSVFLRQPQHF. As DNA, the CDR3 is TGTGCCAGCAGTGTATTTTTAAGACAGCCCCAGCATTTT.